The clone carrying this TCR beta chain came up once. No antigen is known for it. The protocol was immunoSEQ multiplex PCR, while the TCRdb copy is restricted to in-frame clones and leaves out a portion. Here the sample spans about 820,000 clones, roughly 92% being singletons. The source of the sample is a study of shared clonotypes between healthy human individuals. Study-wide findings and caveats: Clonotype sharing among donors, it was expected, would be affected by sequencing depth. Sampling included only blood; tissue repertoires likely differ.

Trimming cost V 4 bases and J 8 bases; bases outside gene matches: 3. Germline CDR1 SGHDT, CDR2 YYEEEE. The CDR3 has 14 residues. CD45RO-negative cells were positively selected for CCR7, leaving out terminally differentiated effector memory CD45RA+ cells. Sequencing was done on a sample of naive CD8+ T cells sorted from blood. The TCR sequence derives from a man aged 30 to 39 in good health. The chain has TRBV5-6 and TRBJ2-2; 12 nucleotides line up with TRBD1. The CDR3 region is CASSRDRGQGELFF. In DNA form, the CDR3 reads TGTGCCAGCAGCCGGGACAGGGGGCAAGGGGAGCTGTTTTTT.